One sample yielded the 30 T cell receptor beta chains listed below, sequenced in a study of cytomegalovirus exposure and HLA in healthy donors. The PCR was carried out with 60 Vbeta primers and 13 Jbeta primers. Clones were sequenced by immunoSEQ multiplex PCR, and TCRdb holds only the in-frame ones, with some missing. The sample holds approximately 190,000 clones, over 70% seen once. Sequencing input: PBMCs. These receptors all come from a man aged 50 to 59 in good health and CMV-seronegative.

CDR3 amino acids: CASSPQGGDTQYF. The CDR3 nucleotides are TGTGCCAGCTCACCCCAGGGGGGAGATACGCAGTATTTT. The gene calls are TRBV18 and TRBJ2-3; maybe TRBD1 (7 bases). Germline CDR1 and CDR2: KGHSH and LQKENI. The CDR3 runs to 13 residues. V was clipped by 3 bases and J by 5 bases, with 9 bases between them.

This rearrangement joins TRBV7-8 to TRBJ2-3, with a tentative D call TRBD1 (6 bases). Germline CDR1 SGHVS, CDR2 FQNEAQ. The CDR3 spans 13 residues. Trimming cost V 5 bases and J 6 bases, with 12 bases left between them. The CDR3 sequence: CASSDHRVDTQYF. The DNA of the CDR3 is TGTGCCAGCAGCGATCACAGGGTTGATACGCAGTATTTT.

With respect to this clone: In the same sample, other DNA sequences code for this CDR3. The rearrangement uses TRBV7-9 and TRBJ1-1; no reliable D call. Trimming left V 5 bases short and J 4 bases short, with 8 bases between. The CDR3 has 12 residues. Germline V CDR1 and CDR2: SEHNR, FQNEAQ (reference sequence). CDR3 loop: CASSPLSTEAFF. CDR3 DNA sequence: TGTGCCAGCAGCCCCCTTAGCACTGAAGCTTTCTTT.

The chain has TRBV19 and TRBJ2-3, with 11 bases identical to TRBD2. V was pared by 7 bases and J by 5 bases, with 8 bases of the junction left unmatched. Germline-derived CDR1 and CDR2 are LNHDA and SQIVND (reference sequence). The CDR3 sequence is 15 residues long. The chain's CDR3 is CASTVSGGAGDTQYF. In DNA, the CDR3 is TGTGCCAGTACCGTTAGCGGGGGGGCAGGAGATACGCAGTATTTT. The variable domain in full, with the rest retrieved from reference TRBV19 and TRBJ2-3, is DGGITQSPKYLFRKEGQNVTLSCEQNLNHDAMYWYRQDPGQGLRLIYYSQIVNDFQKGDIAEGYSVSREKKESFPLTVTSAQKNPTAFYLCASTVSGGAGDTQYFGPGTRLTVL.

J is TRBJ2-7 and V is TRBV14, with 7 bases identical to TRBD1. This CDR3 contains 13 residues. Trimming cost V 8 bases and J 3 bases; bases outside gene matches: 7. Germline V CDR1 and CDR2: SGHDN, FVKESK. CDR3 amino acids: CASRQGRNYEQYF. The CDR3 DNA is TGTGCCAGCCGACAGGGCCGGAACTACGAGCAGTACTTC.

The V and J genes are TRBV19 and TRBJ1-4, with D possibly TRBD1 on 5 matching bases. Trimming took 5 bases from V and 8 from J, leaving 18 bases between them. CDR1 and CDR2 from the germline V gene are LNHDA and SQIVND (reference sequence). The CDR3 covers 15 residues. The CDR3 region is CASSVQPGREEKLFF. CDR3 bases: TGTGCCAGTAGTGTACAGCCAGGGCGGGAGGAAAAACTGTTTTTT.

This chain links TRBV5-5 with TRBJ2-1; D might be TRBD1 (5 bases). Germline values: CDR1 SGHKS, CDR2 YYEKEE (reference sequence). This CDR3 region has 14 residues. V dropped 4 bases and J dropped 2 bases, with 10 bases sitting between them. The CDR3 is CASSKTGPYNEQFF. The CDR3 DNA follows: TGTGCCAGCAGCAAAACAGGCCCCTACAATGAGCAGTTCTTC.

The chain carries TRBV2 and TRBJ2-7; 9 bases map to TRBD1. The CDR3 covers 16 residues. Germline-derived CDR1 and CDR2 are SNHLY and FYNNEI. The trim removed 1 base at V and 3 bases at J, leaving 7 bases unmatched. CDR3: CASSEVDWTGDYEQYF. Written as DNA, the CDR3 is TGTGCCAGCAGTGAAGTGGACTGGACAGGGGACTACGAGCAGTACTTC.

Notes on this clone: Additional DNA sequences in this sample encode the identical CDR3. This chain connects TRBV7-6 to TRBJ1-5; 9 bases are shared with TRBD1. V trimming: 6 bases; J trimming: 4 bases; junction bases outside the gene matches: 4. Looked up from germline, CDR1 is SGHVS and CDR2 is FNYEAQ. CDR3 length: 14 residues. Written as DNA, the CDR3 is TGTGCCAGCAGTTTGGACAGGGGAAATCAGCCCCAGCATTTT. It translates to CASSLDRGNQPQHF. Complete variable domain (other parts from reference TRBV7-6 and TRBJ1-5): GAGVSQSPRYKVTKRGQDVALRCDPISGHVSLYWYRQALGQGPEFLTYFNYEAQQDKSGLPNDRFSAERPEGSISTLTIQRTEQRDSAMYRCASSLDRGNQPQHFGDGTRLSIL.

CDR3 sequence: CASSLRRGTTEAFF. CDR3 sequence (DNA): TGTGCCAGCAGCCTCAGGAGGGGCACGACTGAAGCTTTCTTT. The rearrangement links TRBV11-2 to TRBJ1-1; D may be TRBD1 (5 bases). The CDR3 runs to 14 residues. The germline V gene has CDR1 SGHAT and CDR2 FQNNGV. V was trimmed by 5 bases and J by 5 bases, leaving 15 bases between them.

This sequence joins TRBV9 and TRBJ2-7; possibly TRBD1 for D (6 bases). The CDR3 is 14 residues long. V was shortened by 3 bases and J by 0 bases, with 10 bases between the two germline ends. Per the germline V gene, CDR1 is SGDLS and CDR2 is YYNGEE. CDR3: CASSDRDNSYEQYF. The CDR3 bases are TGTGCCAGCAGCGACCGGGACAACTCCTACGAGCAGTACTTC.

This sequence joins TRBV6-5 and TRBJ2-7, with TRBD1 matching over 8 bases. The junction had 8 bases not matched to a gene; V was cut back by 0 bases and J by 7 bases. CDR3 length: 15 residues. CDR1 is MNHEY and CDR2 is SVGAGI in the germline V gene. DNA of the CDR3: TGTGCCAGCAGTTACTCGGGCCAGGGGGCGCGGGAGCAGTACTTC. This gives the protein CASSYSGQGAREQYF.

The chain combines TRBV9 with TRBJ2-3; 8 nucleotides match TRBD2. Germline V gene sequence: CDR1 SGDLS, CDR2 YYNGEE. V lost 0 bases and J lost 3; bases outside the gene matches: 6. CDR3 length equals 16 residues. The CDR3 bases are TGTGCCAGCAGCGTAGGGGGCGGGGGGCCGACAGATACGCAGTATTTT. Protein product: CASSVGGGGPTDTQYF.

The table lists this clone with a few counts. CDR3 protein: CSAIDEKLFF. DNA for the CDR3: TGCAGCGCCATAGATGAAAAACTGTTTTTT. The rearrangement uses TRBV29-1 and TRBJ1-4; D uncertain. The CDR3 runs to 10 residues. Germline CDR1 reads SQVTM; CDR2 reads ANQGSEA. Trimming stripped 7 bases from V and 6 bases from J, with 6 bases between.

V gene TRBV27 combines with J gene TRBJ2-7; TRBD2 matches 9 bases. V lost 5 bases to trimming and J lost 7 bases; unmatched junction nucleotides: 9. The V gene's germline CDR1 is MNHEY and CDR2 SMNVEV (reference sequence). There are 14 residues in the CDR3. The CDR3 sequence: CASSTSGRGVEQYF. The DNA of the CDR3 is TGTGCCAGCAGTACTAGCGGGCGTGGGGTAGAGCAGTACTTC.

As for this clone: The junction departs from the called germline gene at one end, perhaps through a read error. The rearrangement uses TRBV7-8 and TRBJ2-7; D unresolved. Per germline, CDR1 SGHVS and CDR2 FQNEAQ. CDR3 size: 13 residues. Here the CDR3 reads CASSLASAYGQYF. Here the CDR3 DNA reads TGTGCCAGCAGCTTAGCCAGCGCCTACGGGCAGTACTTC.

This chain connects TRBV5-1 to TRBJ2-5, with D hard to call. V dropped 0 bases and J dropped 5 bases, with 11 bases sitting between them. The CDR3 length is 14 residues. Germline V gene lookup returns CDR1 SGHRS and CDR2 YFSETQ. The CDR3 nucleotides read TGCGCCAGCAGCTTGGGACCAACTATGGAGACCCAGTACTTC. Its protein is CASSLGPTMETQYF.

CDR3 loop: CATYRVNTIYF. In DNA form, the CDR3 reads TGTGCCACCTACAGGGTTAACACCATATATTTT. V is TRBV19 and J is TRBJ1-3, with D perhaps TRBD1 (6 bases). CDR1 and CDR2 (germline): LNHDA, SQIVND (reference sequence). This CDR3 has 11 amino acids. V lost 10 bases and J lost 7, with 11 bases in between.

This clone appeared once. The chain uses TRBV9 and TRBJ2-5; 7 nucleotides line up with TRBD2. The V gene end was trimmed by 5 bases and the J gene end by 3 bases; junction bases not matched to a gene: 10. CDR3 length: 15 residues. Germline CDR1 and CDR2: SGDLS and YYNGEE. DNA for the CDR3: TGTGCCAGCAGTGCTCGCCTAGCGGCAGAAGAGACCCAGTACTTC. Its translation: CASSARLAAEETQYF.

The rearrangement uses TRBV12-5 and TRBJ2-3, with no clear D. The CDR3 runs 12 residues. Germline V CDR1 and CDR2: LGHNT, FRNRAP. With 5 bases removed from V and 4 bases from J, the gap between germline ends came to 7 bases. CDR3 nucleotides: TGTGCTAGTGGTCCCGGGTCAGATACGCAGTATTTT. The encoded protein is CASGPGSDTQYF. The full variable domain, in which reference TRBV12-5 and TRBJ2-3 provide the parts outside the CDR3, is DARVTQTPRHKVTEMGQEVTMRCQPILGHNTVFWYRQTMMQGLELLAYFRNRAPLDDSGMPKDRFSAEMPDATLATLKIQPSEPRDSAVYFCASGPGSDTQYFGPGTRLTVL.

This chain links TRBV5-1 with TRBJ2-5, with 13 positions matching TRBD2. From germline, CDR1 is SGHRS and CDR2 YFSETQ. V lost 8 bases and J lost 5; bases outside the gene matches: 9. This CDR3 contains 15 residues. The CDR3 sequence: CASRTSGGLSETQYF. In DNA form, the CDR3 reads TGCGCCAGTAGGACTAGCGGGGGATTGAGCGAGACCCAGTACTTC. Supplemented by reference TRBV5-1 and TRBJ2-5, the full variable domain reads KAGVTQTPRYLIKTRGQQVTLSCSPISGHRSVSWYQQTPGQGLQFLFEYFSETQRNKGNFPGRFSGRQFSNSRSEMNVSTLELGDSALYLCASRTSGGLSETQYFGPGTRLLVL.

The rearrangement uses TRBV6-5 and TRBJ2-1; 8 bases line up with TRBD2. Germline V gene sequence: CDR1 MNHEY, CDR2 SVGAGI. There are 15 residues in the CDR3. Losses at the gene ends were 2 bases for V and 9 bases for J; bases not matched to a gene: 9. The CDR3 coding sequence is TGTGCCAGCAGTTACGAGAGACTAGCGCCCGGTGAGCAGTTCTTC. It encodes CASSYERLAPGEQFF.

The CDR3 loop reads CSARRSNTGELFF. The CDR3 region has the DNA TGCAGCGCTCGGCGTAGCAACACCGGGGAGCTGTTTTTT. The chain links TRBV29-1 to TRBJ2-2, with D uncertain. Germline assignment: CDR1 SQVTM and CDR2 ANQGSEA. CDR3 length: 13 amino acids. The ends were cut back, 7 bases at V and 2 bases at J, with 11 bases in the middle.

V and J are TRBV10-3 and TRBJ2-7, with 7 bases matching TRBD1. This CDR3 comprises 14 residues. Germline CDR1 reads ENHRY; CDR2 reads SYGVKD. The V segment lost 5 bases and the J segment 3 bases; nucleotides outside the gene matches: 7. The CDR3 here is CAISLTGQDYEQYF. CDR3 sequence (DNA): TGTGCCATCAGTTTGACAGGGCAGGACTACGAGCAGTACTTC.

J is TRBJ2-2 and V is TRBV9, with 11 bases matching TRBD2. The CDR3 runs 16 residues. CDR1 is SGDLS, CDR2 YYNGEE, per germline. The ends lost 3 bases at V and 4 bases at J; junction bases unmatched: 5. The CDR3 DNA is TGTGCCAGCAGCGGAAGACTAGCGGGGAGCACCGGGGAGCTGTTTTTT. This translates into CASSGRLAGSTGELFF.

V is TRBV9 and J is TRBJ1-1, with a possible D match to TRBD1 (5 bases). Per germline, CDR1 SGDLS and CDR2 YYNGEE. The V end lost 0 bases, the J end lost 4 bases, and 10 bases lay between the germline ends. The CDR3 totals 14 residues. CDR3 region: CASSVVRGGTEAFF. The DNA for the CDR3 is TGTGCCAGCAGCGTAGTTCGGGGGGGCACTGAAGCTTTCTTT.

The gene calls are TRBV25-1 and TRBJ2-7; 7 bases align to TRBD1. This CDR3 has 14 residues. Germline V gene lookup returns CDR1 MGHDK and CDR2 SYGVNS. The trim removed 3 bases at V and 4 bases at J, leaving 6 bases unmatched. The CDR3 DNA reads TGTGCCAGCAGTGAGTCCGGGACAGTGTACGAGCAGTACTTC. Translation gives CASSESGTVYEQYF.

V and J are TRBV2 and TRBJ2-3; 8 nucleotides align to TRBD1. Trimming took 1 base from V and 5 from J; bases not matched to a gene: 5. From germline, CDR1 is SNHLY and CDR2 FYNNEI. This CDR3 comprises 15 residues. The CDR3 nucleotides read TGTGCCAGCAGTGAAGTTACAGGGGGAAAAGATACGCAGTATTTT. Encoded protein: CASSEVTGGKDTQYF.

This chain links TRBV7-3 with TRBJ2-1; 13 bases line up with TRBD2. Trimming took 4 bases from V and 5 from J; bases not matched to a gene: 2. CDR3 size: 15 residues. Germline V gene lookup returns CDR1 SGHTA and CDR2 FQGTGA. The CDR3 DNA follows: TGTGCCAGCAGCTCGGGACTAGCGGGGAACAATGAGCAGTTCTTC. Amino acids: CASSSGLAGNNEQFF.

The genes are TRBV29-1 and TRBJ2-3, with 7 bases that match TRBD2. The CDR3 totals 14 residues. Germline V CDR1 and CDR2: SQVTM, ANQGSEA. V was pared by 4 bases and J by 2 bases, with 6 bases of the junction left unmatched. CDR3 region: CSVGNGGFTDTQYF. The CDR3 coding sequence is TGCAGCGTTGGGAACGGGGGGTTCACAGATACGCAGTATTTT.